This TCR beta chain came from a study of blood T cells in healthy people across ages. Study-level findings and limits: When set beside aged donors, long-lived donors presented more naive CD4+ cells and higher diversity.

Combining a sample-barcoded 5' primer with a J-beta primer mix, a second PCR ran for 7 to 11 cycles. TCRdb reprocessed the 5' RACE reads with MiXCR, giving one entry per CDR3 protein. This sample has around 580,000 distinct CDR3 sequences, with 40% to 50% found just once. The CDR3 consists of 11 residues. CDR1 SQVTM and CDR2 ANQGSEA come from the germline V gene. Trimming removed 6 bases at V and 4 bases at J, with 9 bases between. As regards this clonotype: Antigen unknown.

Sequencing input: blood. This clonotype was obtained from a man older than 75 in good health. This chain links TRBV29-1 with TRBJ2-5; D gene ambiguous. The CDR3 is CSVREAETQYF. The CDR3 DNA reads TGCAGCGTCCGAGAAGCAGAGACCCAGTACTTC.